A selection of T cell receptor beta chains follows, all from one sample in a study of OX40 agonist ivuxolimab in advanced cancers. Assay: immunoSEQ multiplex PCR; the TCRdb copy retains only in-frame clones and omits some. The sample carries approximately 90,000 clones, around 90% recorded once. The sequences come from CD4+ or CD8+ T cells sorted from blood, collected in a trial of the OX40 agonist ivuxolimab. Every receptor here comes from an adult with an advanced solid tumor such as melanoma, head and neck, liver or kidney cancer. CDR3s include the opening cysteine and the closing phenylalanine or tryptophan. Each record gives: J gene, V gene, clone size, CDR3 protein. Clone size is not always given. Where it is, it says once, few, many or a class for expanded clones.

j_call: TRBJ1-2
v_call: TRBV5-4
clone_size: few
cdr3_aa: CASSWGDYGYTF

j_call: TRBJ2-7
v_call: TRBV5-1
clone_size: -
cdr3_aa: CARLNLSRWYEQYF

j_call: TRBJ2-2
v_call: TRBV5-5
clone_size: few
cdr3_aa: CASSLNTGELFF

j_call: TRBJ1-2
v_call: TRBV5-6
clone_size: -
cdr3_aa: CASSLLGDRPNGSGYTF

j_call: TRBJ1-5
v_call: TRBV2
clone_size: -
cdr3_aa: CASSKGVRGNQPQHF

j_call: TRBJ1-1
v_call: TRBV2
clone_size: -
cdr3_aa: CASSEEEGRAFF

j_call: TRBJ2-3
v_call: TRBV11-2
clone_size: -
cdr3_aa: CASSLISGGAVFPDTQYF

j_call: TRBJ1-2
v_call: TRBV6-6
clone_size: -
cdr3_aa: CASSYRDTYYGYTF

j_call: TRBJ2-3
v_call: TRBV29-1
clone_size: -
cdr3_aa: CSASGTSGSTDTQYF

j_call: TRBJ1-1
v_call: TRBV30
clone_size: -
cdr3_aa: CAWSVRTGAGAFF

j_call: TRBJ1-5
v_call: TRBV6-1
clone_size: -
cdr3_aa: CASSPQGSQPQHF

j_call: TRBJ2-3
v_call: TRBV5-1
clone_size: -
cdr3_aa: CASSILSGRSTDTQYF

j_call: TRBJ1-6
v_call: TRBV6-5
clone_size: -
cdr3_aa: CASSPQGGNSPLHF

j_call: TRBJ2-7
v_call: TRBV4-2
clone_size: few
cdr3_aa: CASSRRLAGDSMRRRSYEQYF

j_call: TRBJ1-2
v_call: TRBV5-6
clone_size: -
cdr3_aa: CASSYDPRGYTF

j_call: TRBJ1-5
v_call: TRBV6-1
clone_size: -
cdr3_aa: CASTNRASNQPQHF

j_call: TRBJ2-1
v_call: TRBV6-5
clone_size: -
cdr3_aa: CASSPGLAVYNEQFF

j_call: TRBJ2-5
v_call: TRBV6-6
clone_size: -
cdr3_aa: CASRQDPQETQYF

j_call: TRBJ1-5
v_call: TRBV30
clone_size: few
cdr3_aa: CAWSVPQGRNQPQHF

j_call: TRBJ2-5
v_call: TRBV18
clone_size: -
cdr3_aa: CASSPIPAETQYF

j_call: TRBJ1-4
v_call: TRBV18
clone_size: few
cdr3_aa: CASSWALEGEKLFF

j_call: TRBJ2-5
v_call: TRBV27
clone_size: -
cdr3_aa: CASSLLRTGGQETQYF

j_call: TRBJ2-3
v_call: TRBV5-8
clone_size: -
cdr3_aa: CASSRTGTFELTQYF

j_call: TRBJ1-2
v_call: TRBV6-1
clone_size: -
cdr3_aa: CASSEALFEGLDGYTF

j_call: TRBJ2-5
v_call: TRBV19
clone_size: -
cdr3_aa: CASSTPRTADTDLETQYF

j_call: TRBJ2-1
v_call: TRBV12-5
clone_size: -
cdr3_aa: CASGLGSGTGDIYNEQFF

j_call: TRBJ1-2
v_call: TRBV20-1
clone_size: once
cdr3_aa: CSARQGNGYTF

j_call: TRBJ2-1
v_call: TRBV27
clone_size: -
cdr3_aa: CASSTLGQGSYNEQFF

j_call: TRBJ2-2
v_call: TRBV7-3
clone_size: -
cdr3_aa: CASSLSFGDTGELFF

j_call: TRBJ2-5
v_call: TRBV18
clone_size: -
cdr3_aa: CASSPSRESQETQYF

j_call: TRBJ1-4
v_call: TRBV9
clone_size: -
cdr3_aa: CASSVARGHRNEKLFF